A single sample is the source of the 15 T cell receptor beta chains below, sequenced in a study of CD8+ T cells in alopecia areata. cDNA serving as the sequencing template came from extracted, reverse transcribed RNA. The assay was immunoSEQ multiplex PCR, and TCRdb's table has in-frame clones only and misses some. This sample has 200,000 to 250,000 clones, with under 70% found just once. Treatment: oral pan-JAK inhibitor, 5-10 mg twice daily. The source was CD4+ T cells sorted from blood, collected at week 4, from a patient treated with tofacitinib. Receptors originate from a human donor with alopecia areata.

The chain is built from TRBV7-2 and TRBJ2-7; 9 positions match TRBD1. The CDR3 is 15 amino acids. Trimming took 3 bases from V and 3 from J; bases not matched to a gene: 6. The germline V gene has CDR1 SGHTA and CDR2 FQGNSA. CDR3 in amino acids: CASSFGTGIIYEQYF. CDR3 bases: TGTGCCAGCAGCTTCGGGACAGGGATAATCTACGAGCAGTACTTC.

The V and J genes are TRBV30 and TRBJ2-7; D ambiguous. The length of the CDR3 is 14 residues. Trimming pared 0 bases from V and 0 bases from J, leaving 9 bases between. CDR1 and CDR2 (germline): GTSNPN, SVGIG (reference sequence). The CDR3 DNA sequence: TGTGCCTGGAGTGTAGGCAGAATCTCCTACGAGCAGTACTTC. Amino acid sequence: CAWSVGRISYEQYF.

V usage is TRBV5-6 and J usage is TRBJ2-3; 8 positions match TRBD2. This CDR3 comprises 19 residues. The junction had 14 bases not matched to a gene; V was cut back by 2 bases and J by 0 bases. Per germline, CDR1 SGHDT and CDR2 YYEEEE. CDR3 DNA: TGTGCCAGCAGCTTAACTAGCGGCTCTCCCTTCCTTAGCACAGATACGCAGTATTTT. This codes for CASSLTSGSPFLSTDTQYF.

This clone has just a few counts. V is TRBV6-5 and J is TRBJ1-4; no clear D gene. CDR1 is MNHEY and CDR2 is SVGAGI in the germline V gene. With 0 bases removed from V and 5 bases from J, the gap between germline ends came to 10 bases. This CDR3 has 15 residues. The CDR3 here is CASSYSSQENEKLFF. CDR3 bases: TGTGCCAGCAGTTACTCCTCCCAAGAAAATGAAAAACTGTTTTTT.

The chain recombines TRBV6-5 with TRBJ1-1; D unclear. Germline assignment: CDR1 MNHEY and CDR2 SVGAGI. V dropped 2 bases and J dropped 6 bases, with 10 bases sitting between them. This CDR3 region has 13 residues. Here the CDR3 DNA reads TGTGCCAGCAGTTACGGCCAACGCGCTGAAGCTTTCTTT. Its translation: CASSYGQRAEAFF.

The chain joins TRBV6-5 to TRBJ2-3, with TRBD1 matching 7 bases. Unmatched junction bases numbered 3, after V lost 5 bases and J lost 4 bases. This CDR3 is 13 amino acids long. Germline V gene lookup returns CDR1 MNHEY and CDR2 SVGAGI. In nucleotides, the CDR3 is TGTGCCAGCAGTGACAGGGTTCCAGATACGCAGTATTTT. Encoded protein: CASSDRVPDTQYF.

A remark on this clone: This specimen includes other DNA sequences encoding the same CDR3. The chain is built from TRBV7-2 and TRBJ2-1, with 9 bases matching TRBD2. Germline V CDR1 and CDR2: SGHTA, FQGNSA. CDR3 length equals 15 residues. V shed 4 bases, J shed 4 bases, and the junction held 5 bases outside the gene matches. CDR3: CASSSTSGQYNEQFF. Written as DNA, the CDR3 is TGTGCCAGCAGCTCGACTAGCGGACAATACAATGAGCAGTTCTTC. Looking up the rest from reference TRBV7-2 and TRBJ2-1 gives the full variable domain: GAGVSQSPSNKVTEKGKDVELRCDPISGHTALYWYRQSLGQGLEFLIYFQGNSAPDKSGLPSDRFSAERTGGSVSTLTIQRTQQEDSAVYLCASSSTSGQYNEQFFGPGTRLTVL.

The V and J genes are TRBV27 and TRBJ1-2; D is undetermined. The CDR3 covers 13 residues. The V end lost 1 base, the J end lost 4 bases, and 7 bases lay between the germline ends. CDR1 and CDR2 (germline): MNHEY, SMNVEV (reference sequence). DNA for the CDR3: TGTGCCAGCAGTTTATTCGGGTTCTATGGCTACACCTTC. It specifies CASSLFGFYGYTF.

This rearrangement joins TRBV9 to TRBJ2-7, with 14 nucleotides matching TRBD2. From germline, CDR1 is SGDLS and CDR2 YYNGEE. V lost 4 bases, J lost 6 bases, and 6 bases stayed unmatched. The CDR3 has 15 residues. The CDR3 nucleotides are TGTGCCAGCAGCTTCGGACTAGCGGGGGGTGGCGAGCAGTACTTC. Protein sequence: CASSFGLAGGGEQYF.

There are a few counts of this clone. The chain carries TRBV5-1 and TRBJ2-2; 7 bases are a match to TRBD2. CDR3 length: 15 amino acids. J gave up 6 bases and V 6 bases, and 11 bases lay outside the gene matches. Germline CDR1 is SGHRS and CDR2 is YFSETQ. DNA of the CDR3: TGCGCCAGCACTGTCAATCCCGGGGGGTCCGGGGAGCTGTTTTTT. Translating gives CASTVNPGGSGELFF.

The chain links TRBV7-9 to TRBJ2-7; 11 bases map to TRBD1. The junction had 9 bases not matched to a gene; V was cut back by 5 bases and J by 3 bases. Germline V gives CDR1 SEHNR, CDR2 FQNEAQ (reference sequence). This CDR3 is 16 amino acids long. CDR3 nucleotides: TGTGCCAGCAGCACAAAATCCGGGACAGGGGGCTACGAGCAGTACTTC. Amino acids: CASSTKSGTGGYEQYF.

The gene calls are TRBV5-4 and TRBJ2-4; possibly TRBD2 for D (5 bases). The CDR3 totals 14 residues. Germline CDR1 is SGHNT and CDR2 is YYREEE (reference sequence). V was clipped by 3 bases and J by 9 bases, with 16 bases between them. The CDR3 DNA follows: TGTGCCAGCAGCTCTGACTACCTGAGTGGCATTCAGTACTTC. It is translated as CASSSDYLSGIQYF.

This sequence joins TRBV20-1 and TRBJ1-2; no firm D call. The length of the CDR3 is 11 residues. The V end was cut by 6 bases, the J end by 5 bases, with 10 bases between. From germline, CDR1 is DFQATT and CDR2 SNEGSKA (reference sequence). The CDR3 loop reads CSALLNYGYTF. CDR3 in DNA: TGCAGTGCCCTCTTGAATTATGGCTACACCTTC.

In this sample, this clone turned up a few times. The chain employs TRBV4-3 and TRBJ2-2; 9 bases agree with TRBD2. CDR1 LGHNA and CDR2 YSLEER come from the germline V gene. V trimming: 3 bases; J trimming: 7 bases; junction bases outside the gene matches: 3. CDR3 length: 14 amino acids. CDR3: CASSHGGGVGELFF. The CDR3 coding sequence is TGCGCCAGCAGCCATGGCGGGGGGGTCGGGGAGCTGTTTTTT.

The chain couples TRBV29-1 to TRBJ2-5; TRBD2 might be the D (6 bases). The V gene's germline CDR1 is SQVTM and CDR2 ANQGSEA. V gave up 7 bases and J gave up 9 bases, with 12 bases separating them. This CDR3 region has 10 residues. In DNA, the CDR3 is TGCAGCGCCGATACGGGAGCCCAGTACTTC. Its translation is CSADTGAQYF.